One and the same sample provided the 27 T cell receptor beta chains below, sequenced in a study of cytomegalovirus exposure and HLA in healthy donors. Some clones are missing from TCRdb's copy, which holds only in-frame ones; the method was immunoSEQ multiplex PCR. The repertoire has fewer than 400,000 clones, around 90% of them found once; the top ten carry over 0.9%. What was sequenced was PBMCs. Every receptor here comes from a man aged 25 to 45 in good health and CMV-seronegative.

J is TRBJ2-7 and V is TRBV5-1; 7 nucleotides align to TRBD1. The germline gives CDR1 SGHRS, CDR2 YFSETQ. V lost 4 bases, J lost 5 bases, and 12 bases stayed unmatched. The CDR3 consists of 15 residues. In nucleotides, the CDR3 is TGCGCCAGCAGCACCCAACAGGGGTTTGCGGACGAGCAGTACTTC. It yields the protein CASSTQQGFADEQYF.

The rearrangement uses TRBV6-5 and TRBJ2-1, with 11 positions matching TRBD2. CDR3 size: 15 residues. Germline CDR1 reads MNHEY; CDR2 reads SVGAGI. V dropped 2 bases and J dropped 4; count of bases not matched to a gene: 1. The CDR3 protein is CASSYASGGYNEQFF. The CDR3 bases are TGTGCCAGCAGTTACGCTAGCGGGGGGTACAATGAGCAGTTCTTC.

CDR3 in amino acids: CASSLAQGADTQYF. CDR3 nucleotide sequence: TGTGCCAGCAGCTTGGCACAGGGAGCAGATACGCAGTATTTT. V gene TRBV7-9 combines with J gene TRBJ2-3; D may be TRBD1 (6 bases). Trimming removed 3 bases at V and 4 bases at J, with 11 bases between. Germline CDR1 SEHNR, CDR2 FQNEAQ (reference sequence). The CDR3 runs 14 residues.

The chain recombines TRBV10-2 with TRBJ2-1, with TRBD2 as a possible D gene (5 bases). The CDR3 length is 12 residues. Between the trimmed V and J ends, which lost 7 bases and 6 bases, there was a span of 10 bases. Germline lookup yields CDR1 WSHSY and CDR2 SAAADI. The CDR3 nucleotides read TGCGCCAGCAACCGAGGGTCCAATGAGCAGTTCTTC. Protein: CASNRGSNEQFF.

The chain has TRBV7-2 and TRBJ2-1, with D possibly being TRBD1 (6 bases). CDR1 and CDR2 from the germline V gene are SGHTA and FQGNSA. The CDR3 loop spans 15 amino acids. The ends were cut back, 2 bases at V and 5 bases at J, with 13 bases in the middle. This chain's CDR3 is CASSLTGKSHNEQFF. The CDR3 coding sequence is TGTGCCAGCAGCTTAACAGGGAAAAGTCACAATGAGCAGTTCTTC.

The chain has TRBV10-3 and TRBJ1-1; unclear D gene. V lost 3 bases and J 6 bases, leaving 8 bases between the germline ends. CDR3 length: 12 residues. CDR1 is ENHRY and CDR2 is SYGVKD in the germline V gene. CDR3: CAISDRGAEAFF. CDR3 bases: TGTGCCATCAGTGATCGTGGAGCTGAAGCTTTCTTT.

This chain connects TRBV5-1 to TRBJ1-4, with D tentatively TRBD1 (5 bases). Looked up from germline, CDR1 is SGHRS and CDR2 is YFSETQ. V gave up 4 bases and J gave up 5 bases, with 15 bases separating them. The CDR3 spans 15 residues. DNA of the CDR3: TGCGCCAGCAGCCTGTTGGGGGGAGAAAATGAAAAACTGTTTTTT. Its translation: CASSLLGGENEKLFF.

The CDR3, as DNA: TGTGCCAGCAACCTGTACAGGGGCGCGAACACTGAAGCTTTCTTT. It specifies CASNLYRGANTEAFF. This chain links TRBV6-5 with TRBJ1-1; TRBD1 agrees at 7 bases. V lost 7 bases and J lost 1; bases outside the gene matches: 9. The CDR3 is 15 residues long. Per the germline V gene, CDR1 is MNHEY and CDR2 is SVGAGI.

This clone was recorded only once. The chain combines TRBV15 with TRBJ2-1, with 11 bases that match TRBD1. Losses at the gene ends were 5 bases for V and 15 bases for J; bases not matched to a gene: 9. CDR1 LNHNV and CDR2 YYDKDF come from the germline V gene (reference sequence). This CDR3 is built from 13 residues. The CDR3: CATSERTGGHSFF. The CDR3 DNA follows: TGTGCCACCAGCGAAAGGACAGGGGGCCATTCGTTCTTC.

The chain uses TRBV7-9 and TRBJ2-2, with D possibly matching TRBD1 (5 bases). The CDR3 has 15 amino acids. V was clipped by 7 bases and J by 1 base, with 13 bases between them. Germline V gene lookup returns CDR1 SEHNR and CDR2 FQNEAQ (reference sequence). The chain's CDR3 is CASTKITGNTGELFF. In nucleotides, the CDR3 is TGTGCCAGCACCAAAATAACAGGGAACACCGGGGAGCTGTTTTTT.

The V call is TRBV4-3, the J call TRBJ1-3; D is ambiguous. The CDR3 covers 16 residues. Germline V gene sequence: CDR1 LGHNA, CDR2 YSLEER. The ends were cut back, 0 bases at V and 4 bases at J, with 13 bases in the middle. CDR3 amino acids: CASSQDTQVLGNTIYF. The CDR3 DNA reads TGCGCCAGCAGCCAAGACACGCAGGTGCTAGGAAACACCATATATTTT.

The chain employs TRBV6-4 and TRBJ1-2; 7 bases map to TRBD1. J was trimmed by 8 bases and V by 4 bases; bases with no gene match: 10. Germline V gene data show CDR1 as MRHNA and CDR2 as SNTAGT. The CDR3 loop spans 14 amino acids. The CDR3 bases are TGTGCCAGCAGTGCGGGACAGCCTAGTTTGGGCTACACCTTC. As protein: CASSAGQPSLGYTF.

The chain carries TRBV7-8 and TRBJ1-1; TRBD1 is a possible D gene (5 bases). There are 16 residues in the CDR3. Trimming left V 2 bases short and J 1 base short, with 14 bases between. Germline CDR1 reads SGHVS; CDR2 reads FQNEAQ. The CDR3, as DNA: TGTGCCAGCAGCTTAAATCTCCCAGGGTGGAACACTGAAGCTTTCTTT. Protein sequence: CASSLNLPGWNTEAFF. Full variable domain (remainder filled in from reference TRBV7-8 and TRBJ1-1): GAGVSQSPRYKVAKRGQDVALRCDPISGHVSLFWYQQALGQGPEFLTYFQNEAQLDKSGLPSDRFFAERPEGSVSTLKIQRTQQEDSAVYLCASSLNLPGWNTEAFFGQGTRLTVV.

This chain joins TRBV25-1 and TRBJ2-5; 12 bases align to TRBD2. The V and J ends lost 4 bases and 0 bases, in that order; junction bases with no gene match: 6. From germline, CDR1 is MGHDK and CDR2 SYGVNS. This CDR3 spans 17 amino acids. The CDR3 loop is CASSGTSGVLYQETQYF. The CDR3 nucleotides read TGTGCCAGCAGTGGGACTAGCGGGGTGCTGTACCAAGAGACCCAGTACTTC.

CDR3: CSVDTLAVRGFF. The CDR3 nucleotides read TGCAGCGTTGATACGCTGGCAGTAAGGGGGTTCTTC. This sequence joins TRBV29-1 and TRBJ2-1; maybe TRBD1 (5 bases). There are 12 residues in the CDR3. V was trimmed by 3 bases and J by 15 bases, leaving 18 bases between them. Per germline, CDR1 SQVTM and CDR2 ANQGSEA.

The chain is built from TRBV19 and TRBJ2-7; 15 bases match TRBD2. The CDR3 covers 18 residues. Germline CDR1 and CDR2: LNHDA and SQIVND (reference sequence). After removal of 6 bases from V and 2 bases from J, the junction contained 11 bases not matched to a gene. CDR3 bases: TGTGCCAGTAGCGTAATCGGACTAGCGGGGGGGCCGACCTACGAGCAGTACTTC. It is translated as CASSVIGLAGGPTYEQYF.

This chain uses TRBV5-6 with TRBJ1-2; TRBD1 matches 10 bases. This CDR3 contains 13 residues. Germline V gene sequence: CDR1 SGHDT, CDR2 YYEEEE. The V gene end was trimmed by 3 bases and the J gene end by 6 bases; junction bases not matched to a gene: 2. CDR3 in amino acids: CASSWDRGNGYTF. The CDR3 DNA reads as TGTGCCAGCAGCTGGGACAGGGGTAATGGCTACACCTTC.

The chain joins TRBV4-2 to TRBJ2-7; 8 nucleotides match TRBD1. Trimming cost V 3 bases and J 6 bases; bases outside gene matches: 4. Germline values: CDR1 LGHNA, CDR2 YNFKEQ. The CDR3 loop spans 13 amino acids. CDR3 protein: CASSQLDRGEQYF. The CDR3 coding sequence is TGTGCCAGCAGCCAGCTAGACAGGGGCGAGCAGTACTTC.

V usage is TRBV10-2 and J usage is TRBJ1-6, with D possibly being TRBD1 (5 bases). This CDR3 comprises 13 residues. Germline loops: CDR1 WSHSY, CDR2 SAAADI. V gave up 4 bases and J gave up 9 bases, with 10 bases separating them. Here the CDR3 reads CASSGQGFSPLHF. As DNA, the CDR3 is TGCGCCAGCAGTGGGCAGGGATTTTCACCCCTCCACTTT.

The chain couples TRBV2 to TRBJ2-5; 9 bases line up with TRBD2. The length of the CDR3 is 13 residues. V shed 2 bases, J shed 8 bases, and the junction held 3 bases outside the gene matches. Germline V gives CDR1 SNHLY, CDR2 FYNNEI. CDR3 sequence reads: CASSELAGTTQYF. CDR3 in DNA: TGTGCCAGCAGTGAACTAGCGGGGACAACCCAGTACTTC.

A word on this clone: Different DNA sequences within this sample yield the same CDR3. For the CDR3, the DNA is TGTGCCAGTAGTATAGGAGGGGGCTGGGGAACAGATACGCAGTATTTT. Translation gives CASSIGGGWGTDTQYF. The chain uses TRBV19 and TRBJ2-3; TRBD1 agrees at 7 bases. The CDR3 is made up of 16 amino acids. V trimming: 1 base; J trimming: 3 bases; junction bases outside the gene matches: 7. Germline-derived CDR1 and CDR2 are LNHDA and SQIVND (reference sequence).

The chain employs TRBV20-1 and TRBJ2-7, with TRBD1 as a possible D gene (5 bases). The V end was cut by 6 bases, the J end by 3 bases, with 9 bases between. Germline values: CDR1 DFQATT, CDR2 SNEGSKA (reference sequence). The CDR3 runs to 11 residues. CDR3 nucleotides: TGCAGTGCACATGACAGCTACGAGCAGTACTTC. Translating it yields CSAHDSYEQYF.

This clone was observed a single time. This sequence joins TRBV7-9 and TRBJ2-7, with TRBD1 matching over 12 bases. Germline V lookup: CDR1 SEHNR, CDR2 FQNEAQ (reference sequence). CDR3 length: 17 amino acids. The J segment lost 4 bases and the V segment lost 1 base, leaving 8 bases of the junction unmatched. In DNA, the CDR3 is TGTGCCAGCAGCTTAGACCCGGGACAGGGGGCAAGGTACGAGCAGTACTTC. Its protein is CASSLDPGQGARYEQYF. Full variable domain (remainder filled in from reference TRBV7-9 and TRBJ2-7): DTGVSQNPRHKITKRGQNVTFRCDPISEHNRLYWYRQTLGQGPEFLTYFQNEAQLEKSRLLSDRFSAERPKGSFSTLEIQRTEQGDSAMYLCASSLDPGQGARYEQYFGPGTRLTVT.

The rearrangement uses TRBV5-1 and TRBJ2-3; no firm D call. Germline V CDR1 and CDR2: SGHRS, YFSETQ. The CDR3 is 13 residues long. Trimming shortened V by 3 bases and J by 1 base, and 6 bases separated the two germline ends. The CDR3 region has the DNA TGCGCCAGCAGCTCTCCTGGCACAGATACGCAGTATTTT. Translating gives CASSSPGTDTQYF.

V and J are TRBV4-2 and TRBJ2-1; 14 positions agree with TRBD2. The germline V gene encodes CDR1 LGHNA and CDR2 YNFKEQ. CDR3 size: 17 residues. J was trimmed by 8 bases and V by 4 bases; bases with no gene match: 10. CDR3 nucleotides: TGTGCCAGCAGCCGAATGACCGGGACTAGCGGGGGCTATGAGCAGTTCTTC. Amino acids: CASSRMTGTSGGYEQFF.

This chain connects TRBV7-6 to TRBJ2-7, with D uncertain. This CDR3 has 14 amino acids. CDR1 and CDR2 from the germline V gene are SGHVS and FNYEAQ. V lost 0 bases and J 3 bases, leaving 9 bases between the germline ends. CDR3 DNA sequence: TGTGCCAGCAGCTTAGCGGCAGGAAACTACGAGCAGTACTTC. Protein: CASSLAAGNYEQYF.

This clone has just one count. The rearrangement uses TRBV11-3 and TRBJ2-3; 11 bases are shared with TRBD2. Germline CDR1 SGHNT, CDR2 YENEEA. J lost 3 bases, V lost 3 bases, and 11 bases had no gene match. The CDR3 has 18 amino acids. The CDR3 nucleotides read TGTGCCAGCAGCTTGAGGGGTGGGACTAGCGGCGGAACAGATACGCAGTATTTT. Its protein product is CASSLRGGTSGGTDTQYF.